The 10 T cell receptor beta chains below all came from one sample that was sequenced in a study of T cells in Graves' hyperthyroidism and ophthalmopathy. RNA transcripts provided the source from which TCR beta CDR3 regions were amplified. The TCR CDR3 was amplified in a first-round RT-PCR using the HTBI primer set. Each CDR3 protein gets one entry after TCRdb re-called the multiplex PCR reads with MiXCR. This sample carries some 380,000 distinct CDR3 sequences, roughly 14% of them seen once, and the ten largest clones take about a fifth. The specimen was blood. These receptors were obtained from a young man with Graves' hyperthyroidism that later progressed to Graves' ophthalmopathy.

This clonotype was detected many times. The DNA of the CDR3 is TGCGCCACTAGGGACAGCCATAACTATGGCTACACCTTC. This encodes CATRDSHNYGYTF. V is TRBV10-2 and J is TRBJ1-2; 7 bases fit TRBD1. Trimming cost V 10 bases and J 1 base; bases outside gene matches: 6. This CDR3 has 13 amino acids. In germline, CDR1 is WSHSY, CDR2 SAAADI.

In this sample, this clonotype turned up a few times. This rearrangement joins TRBV30 to TRBJ2-7; 7 bases align to TRBD1. The CDR3 spans 13 residues. With 6 bases clipped from V and 1 base from J, the junction kept 6 bases outside the gene matches. The germline V gene encodes CDR1 GTSNPN and CDR2 SVGIG (reference sequence). CDR3 residues: CACSRDSSYEQYF. CDR3 DNA: TGTGCCTGCTCCCGGGACAGTTCCTACGAGCAGTACTTC.

This clonotype was seen a handful of times. V usage is TRBV20-1 and J usage is TRBJ1-6; D unclear. Trimming took off 7 bases at V and 1 base at J, with 11 bases between the two ends. Germline V gene sequence: CDR1 DFQATT, CDR2 SNEGSKA (reference sequence). This CDR3 spans 14 amino acids. The CDR3, as DNA: TGCAGTGTTAATGGAAGATCCTATAATTCACCCCTCCACTTT. Translation gives CSVNGRSYNSPLHF.

This clonotype was counted ten times or more. CDR3 DNA sequence: TGCAGTGCTAGTAAAGGACGGAATGGCTACACCTTC. Its protein is CSASKGRNGYTF. V gene TRBV20-1 combines with J gene TRBJ1-2; no definite D call. Trimming removed 3 bases from V and 6 bases from J, with 11 bases in between. The CDR3 sequence is 12 residues long. Germline CDR1 is DFQATT and CDR2 is SNEGSKA (reference sequence).

In its sample, this clonotype was seen many times. This rearrangement joins TRBV2 to TRBJ1-5, with 12 bases aligning to TRBD1. This CDR3 contains 15 residues. CDR1 and CDR2 (germline): SNHLY, FYNNEI. V dropped 5 bases and J dropped 7; count of bases not matched to a gene: 6. Written as DNA, the CDR3 is TGTGCCAGCAGTCCGGGACAGGGGGCGAAACAGCCCCAGCATTTT. Residues: CASSPGQGAKQPQHF.

The chain has TRBV5-1 and TRBJ2-2, with 7 positions matching TRBD1. Germline V gene sequence: CDR1 SGHRS, CDR2 YFSETQ. The length of the CDR3 is 14 residues. Losses at the gene ends were 7 bases for V and 0 bases for J; bases not matched to a gene: 3. CDR3: CASLTGTNTGELFF. CDR3 bases: TGCGCCAGCTTGACAGGGACGAACACCGGGGAGCTGTTTTTT.

The chain is built from TRBV12-3 or TRBV12-4 and TRBJ1-6; TRBD1 agrees at 10 bases. J lost 9 bases, V lost 5 bases, and 4 bases had no gene match. The CDR3 extends over 14 amino acids. Here the CDR3 DNA reads TGTGCCAGCAGTAAGACAGGGGGCAGTTCACCCCTCCACTTT. It yields the protein CASSKTGGSSPLHF.

The chain employs TRBV12-3 or TRBV12-4 and TRBJ1-6; tentatively, D is TRBD1 (5 bases). Trimming shortened V by 3 bases and J by 2 bases, and 14 bases separated the two germline ends. The CDR3 contains 17 residues. The CDR3, as DNA: TGTGCCAGCAGTTTTGGCAGGGTAGAAGCCTATAATTCACCCCTCCACTTT. It is translated as CASSFGRVEAYNSPLHF.

A few counts support this clonotype. The V gene is TRBV7-9, the J gene TRBJ1-4; TRBD1 agrees at 7 bases. CDR3 length: 13 residues. CDR1 is SEHNR, CDR2 FQNEAQ, per germline (reference sequence). V was clipped by 3 bases and J by 8 bases; unmatched bases: 3. CDR3 in DNA: TGTGCCAGCAGCTTCCCAGGGGGGGAAAAACTGTTTTTT. Translating it yields CASSFPGGEKLFF.

This clonotype has at least ten counts. This chain uses TRBV28 with TRBJ2-7; tentative D call: TRBD1 (6 bases). Germline values: CDR1 MDHEN, CDR2 SYDVKM. The CDR3 is made up of 14 amino acids. Trimming shortened V by 8 bases and J by 5 bases, and 19 bases separated the two germline ends. The CDR3 protein is CASGDAQGPHEQYF. DNA for the CDR3: TGTGCCAGCGGGGACGCGCAGGGGCCCCACGAGCAGTACTTC.